This record concerns one TCR beta chain sequence. The CDR3 is made up of 13 amino acids. Germline loops: CDR1 SNHLY, CDR2 FYNNEI. V was pared by 10 bases and J by 7 bases, with 7 bases of the junction left unmatched. The data are from a study of cytomegalovirus exposure and HLA in healthy donors. The PCR contained 60 Vbeta and 13 Jbeta primers. Profiling relied on immunoSEQ multiplex PCR, and the TCRdb table lists in-frame clones only, not all of them. Of some 77,000 clones listed, about 79% are singletons. This chain joins TRBV2 and TRBJ2-1; 10 bases match TRBD1. The TCR originated in a woman between 40 and 50 years old in good health and CMV-seronegative. Material for sequencing was PBMCs. CDR3 protein: CATDRGRENEQFF. As DNA, the CDR3 is TGTGCCACTGACAGGGGGCGCGAGAATGAGCAGTTCTTC.